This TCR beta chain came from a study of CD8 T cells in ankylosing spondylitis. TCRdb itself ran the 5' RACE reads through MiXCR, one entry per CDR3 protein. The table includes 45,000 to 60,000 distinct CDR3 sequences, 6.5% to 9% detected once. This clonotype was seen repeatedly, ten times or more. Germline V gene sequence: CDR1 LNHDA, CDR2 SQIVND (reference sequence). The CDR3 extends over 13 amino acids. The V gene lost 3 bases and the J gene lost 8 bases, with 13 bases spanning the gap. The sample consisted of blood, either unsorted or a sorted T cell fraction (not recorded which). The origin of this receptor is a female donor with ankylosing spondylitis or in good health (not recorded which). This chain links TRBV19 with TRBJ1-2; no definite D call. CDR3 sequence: CASSILITGGYTF. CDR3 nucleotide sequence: TGTGCCAGTAGTATCCTCATCACTGGCGGCTACACCTTC. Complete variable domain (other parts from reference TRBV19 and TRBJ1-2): DGGITQSPKYLFRKEGQNVTLSCEQNLNHDAMYWYRQDPGQGLRLIYYSQIVNDFQKGDIAEGYSVSREKKESFPLTVTSAQKNPTAFYLCASSILITGGYTFGSGTRLTVV.